Below, 9 T cell receptor beta chains from the same sample are listed, as sequenced in a study of Graves' ophthalmopathy and Graves' hyperthyroidism. RNA served as the template for amplifying TCR beta CDR3 regions. HTBI primers were used in a first-round RT-PCR, which preceded a second-round multiplex PCR. Via MiXCR, TCRdb re-called the multiplex PCR reads, giving one row per CDR3 protein. Among about 370,000 distinct CDR3 sequences listed, about a sixth were seen once. The specimen sequenced was peripheral blood. These receptors were collected from an adult woman with stable Graves' hyperthyroidism.

The chain is built from TRBV7-2 and TRBJ2-3, with 14 positions matching TRBD2. The trim removed 5 bases at V and 4 bases at J, leaving 11 bases unmatched. Germline assignment: CDR1 SGHTA and CDR2 FQGNSA. The CDR3 sequence is 18 residues long. This CDR3 reads CASSIKRTSGRFSDTQYF. The CDR3 bases are TGTGCCAGCAGCATAAAGAGGACTAGCGGGAGGTTTTCAGATACGCAGTATTTT.

This clonotype showed up just a few times. A much larger clonotype is one base distant, so this may be a read error. As the CDR3 is not closed by the conserved phenylalanine or tryptophan, this likely results from a read error. This sequence joins TRBV28 and TRBJ2-7; D is perhaps TRBD1 or TRBD2 (5 bases each). Germline CDR1 MDHEN, CDR2 SYDVKM. V lost 4 bases to trimming and J lost 4 bases, with 11 bases between them. This CDR3 contains 13 residues. The CDR3 loop is CASSSKGRYEQYL. The DNA for the CDR3 is TGTGCCAGCAGTTCCAAGGGACGGTACGAGCAGTACTTG.

The V call is TRBV6-1, the J call TRBJ2-7; D unresolved. The CDR3 has 13 residues. Germline loops: CDR1 MNHNS, CDR2 SASEGT. V lost 5 bases and J 2 bases, leaving 10 bases between the germline ends. The CDR3, as DNA: TGTGCCAGCAGTAAAGGACGGACCTACGAGCAGTACTTC. As protein: CASSKGRTYEQYF.

Many counts were recorded for this clonotype. The CDR3 DNA is TGCAGTGCTAGATGGGTCACTGAAGCTTTCTTT. Translation: CSARWVTEAFF. The chain employs TRBV20-1 and TRBJ1-1; D ambiguous. Deletions cut 2 bases from V and 4 bases from J, with 5 bases between. Germline V gene sequence: CDR1 DFQATT, CDR2 SNEGSKA (reference sequence). The CDR3 contains 11 residues.

This clonotype was observed at least ten times. The gene calls are TRBV6-5 and TRBJ1-5; TRBD1 might be the D (5 bases). V was shortened by 5 bases and J by 7 bases, with 12 bases between the two germline ends. Germline V CDR1 and CDR2: MNHEY, SVGAGI. The CDR3 length is 13 residues. The CDR3 protein is CASSNQGAQPQHF. CDR3 DNA sequence: TGTGCCAGCAGTAACCAGGGAGCCCAGCCCCAGCATTTT.

J is TRBJ2-2 and V is TRBV7-8; maybe TRBD2 (5 bases). This CDR3 has 14 residues. Trimming left V 5 bases short and J 4 bases short, with 11 bases between. The V gene's germline CDR1 is SGHVS and CDR2 FQNEAQ. The CDR3 spells CASSLPSGTGELFF. The CDR3 DNA sequence: TGTGCCAGCAGCCTGCCCAGCGGCACCGGGGAGCTGTTTTTT.

This clonotype was observed at least ten times. The chain has TRBV6-1 and TRBJ1-3; D is unresolved. The V gene's germline CDR1 is MNHNS and CDR2 SASEGT. The CDR3 covers 15 residues. Trimming removed 6 bases at V and 2 bases at J, with 14 bases between. The CDR3 region has the DNA TGTGCCAGCAGCCGACCGACATCCACTGGAAACACCATATATTTT. Encoded protein: CASSRPTSTGNTIYF.

V and J are TRBV7-9 and TRBJ1-6, with unresolved D. V was cut by 9 bases and J by 7 bases, with 10 bases left in between. The germline V gene encodes CDR1 SEHNR and CDR2 FQNEAQ (reference sequence). The CDR3 spans 12 residues. The CDR3 region is CASGGGNSPLHF. The DNA of the CDR3 is TGTGCCAGTGGCGGAGGGAATTCACCCCTCCACTTT.

In its sample, this clonotype was seen many times. The rearrangement joins TRBV12-3 or TRBV12-4 to TRBJ2-7; the match to TRBD1 covers 7 bases. This CDR3 is built from 13 residues. The trim removed 6 bases at V and 5 bases at J, leaving 7 bases unmatched. CDR3 region: CASSADRDHEQYF. In nucleotides, the CDR3 is TGTGCCAGCAGCGCTGACAGGGACCACGAGCAGTACTTC.